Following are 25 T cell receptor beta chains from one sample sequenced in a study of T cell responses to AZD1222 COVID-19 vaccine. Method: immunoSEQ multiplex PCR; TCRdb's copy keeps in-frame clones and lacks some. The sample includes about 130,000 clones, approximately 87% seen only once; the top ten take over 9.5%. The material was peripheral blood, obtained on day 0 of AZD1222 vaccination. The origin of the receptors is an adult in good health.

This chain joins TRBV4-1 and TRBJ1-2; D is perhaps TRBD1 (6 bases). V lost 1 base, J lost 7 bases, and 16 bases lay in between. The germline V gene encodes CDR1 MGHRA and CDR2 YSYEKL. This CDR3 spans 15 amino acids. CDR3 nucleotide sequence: TGCGCCAGCAGCCAAGTACCAGGGGCAACGATTGGCTACACCTTC. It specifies CASSQVPGATIGYTF.

The DNA for the CDR3 is TGTGCCAGCAGTTACTCCGGTGAAGGGGAGCTGTTTTTT. Translating gives CASSYSGEGELFF. The J gene is TRBJ2-2, the V gene TRBV6-5, with D unresolved. V shed 0 bases and J shed 8 bases, with 7 bases lying between them. This CDR3 contains 13 residues. From germline, CDR1 is MNHEY and CDR2 SVGAGI.

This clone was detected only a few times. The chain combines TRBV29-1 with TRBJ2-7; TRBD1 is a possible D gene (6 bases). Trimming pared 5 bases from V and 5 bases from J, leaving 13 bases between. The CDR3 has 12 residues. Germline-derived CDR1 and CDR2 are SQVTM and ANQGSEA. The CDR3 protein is CSVTTGPDEQYF. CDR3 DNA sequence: TGCAGCGTTACGACAGGTCCGGACGAGCAGTACTTC.

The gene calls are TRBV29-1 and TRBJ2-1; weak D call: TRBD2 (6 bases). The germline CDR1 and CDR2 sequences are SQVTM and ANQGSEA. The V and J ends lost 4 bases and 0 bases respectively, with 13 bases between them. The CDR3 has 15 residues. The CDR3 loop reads CSVGNLASSYNEQFF. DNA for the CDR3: TGCAGCGTTGGAAATCTAGCGAGCTCCTACAATGAGCAGTTCTTC.

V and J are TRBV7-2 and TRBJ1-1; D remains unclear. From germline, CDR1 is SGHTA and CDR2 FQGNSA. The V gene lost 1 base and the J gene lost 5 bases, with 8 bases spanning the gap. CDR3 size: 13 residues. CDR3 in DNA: TGTGCCAGCAGCTTAGTGGAGGCTACTGAAGCTTTCTTT. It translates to CASSLVEATEAFF.

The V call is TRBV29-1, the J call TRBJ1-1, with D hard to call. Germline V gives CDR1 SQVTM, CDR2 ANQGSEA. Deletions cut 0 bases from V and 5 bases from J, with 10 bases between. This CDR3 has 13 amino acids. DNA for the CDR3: TGCAGCGTTGAAGATCGGTCCAGGACTGAAGCTTTCTTT. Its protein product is CSVEDRSRTEAFF. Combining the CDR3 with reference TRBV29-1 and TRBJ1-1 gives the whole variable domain SAVISQKPSRDICQRGTSLTIQCQVDSQVTMMFWYRQQPGQSLTLIATANQGSEATYESGFVIDKFPISRPNLTFSTLTVSNMSPEDSSIYLCSVEDRSRTEAFFGQGTRLTVV.

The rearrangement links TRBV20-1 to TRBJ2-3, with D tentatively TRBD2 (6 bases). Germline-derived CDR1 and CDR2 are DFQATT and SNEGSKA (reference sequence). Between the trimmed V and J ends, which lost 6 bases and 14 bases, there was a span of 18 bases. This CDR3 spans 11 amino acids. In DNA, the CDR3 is TGCAGTGCGTCCACCATCGGAGGGGTGTATTTT. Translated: CSASTIGGVYF.

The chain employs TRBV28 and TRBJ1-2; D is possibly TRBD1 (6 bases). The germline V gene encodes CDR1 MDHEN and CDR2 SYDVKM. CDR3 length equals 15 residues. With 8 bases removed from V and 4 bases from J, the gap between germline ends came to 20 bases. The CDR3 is CASVAKWGRGYGYTF. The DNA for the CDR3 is TGTGCCAGCGTCGCGAAGTGGGGGCGCGGCTATGGCTACACCTTC.

This CDR3 reads CASSPWDRGQPQHF. CDR3 bases: TGTGCCAGCTCACCCTGGGACAGGGGTCAGCCCCAGCATTTT. This rearrangement joins TRBV18 to TRBJ1-5, with 10 bases fitting TRBD1. Germline CDR1 and CDR2: KGHSH and LQKENI. V lost 3 bases, J lost 6 bases, and 2 bases stayed unmatched. This CDR3 spans 14 amino acids.

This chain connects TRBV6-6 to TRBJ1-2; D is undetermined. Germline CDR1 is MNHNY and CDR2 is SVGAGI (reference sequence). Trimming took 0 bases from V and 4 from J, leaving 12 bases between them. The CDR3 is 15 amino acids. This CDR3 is CASSYSPFAGYGYTF. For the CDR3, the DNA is TGTGCCAGCAGTTACTCCCCTTTTGCTGGCTATGGCTACACCTTC.

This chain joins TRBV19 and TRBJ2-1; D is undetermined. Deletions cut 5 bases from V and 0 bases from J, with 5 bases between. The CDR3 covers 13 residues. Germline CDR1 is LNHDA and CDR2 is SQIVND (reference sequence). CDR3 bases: TGTGCCAGTAGTTTCTTCTCCTACAATGAGCAGTTCTTC. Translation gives CASSFFSYNEQFF.

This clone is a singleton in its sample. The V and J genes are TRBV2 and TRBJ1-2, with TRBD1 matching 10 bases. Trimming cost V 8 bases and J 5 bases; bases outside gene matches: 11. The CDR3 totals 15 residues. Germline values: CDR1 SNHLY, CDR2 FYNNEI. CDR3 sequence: CASFGGQGVEYGYTF. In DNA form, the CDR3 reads TGTGCCAGCTTCGGTGGACAGGGGGTAGAGTATGGCTACACCTTC.

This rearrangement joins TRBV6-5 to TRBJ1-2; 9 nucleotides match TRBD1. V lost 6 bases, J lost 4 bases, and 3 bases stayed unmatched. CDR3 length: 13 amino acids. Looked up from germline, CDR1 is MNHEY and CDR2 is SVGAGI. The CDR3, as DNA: TGTGCCAGCAGGGCGACAGGGGGCTATGGCTACACCTTC. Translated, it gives CASRATGGYGYTF.

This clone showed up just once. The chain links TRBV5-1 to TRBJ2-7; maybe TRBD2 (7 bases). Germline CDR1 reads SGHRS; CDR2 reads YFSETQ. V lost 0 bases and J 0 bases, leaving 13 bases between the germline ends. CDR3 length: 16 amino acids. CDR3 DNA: TGCGCCAGCAGCTTGGACGGGGGGCCCCCCTCCTACGAGCAGTACTTC. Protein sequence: CASSLDGGPPSYEQYF. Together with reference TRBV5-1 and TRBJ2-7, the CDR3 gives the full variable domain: KAGVTQTPRYLIKTRGQQVTLSCSPISGHRSVSWYQQTPGQGLQFLFEYFSETQRNKGNFPGRFSGRQFSNSRSEMNVSTLELGDSALYLCASSLDGGPPSYEQYFGPGTRLTVT.

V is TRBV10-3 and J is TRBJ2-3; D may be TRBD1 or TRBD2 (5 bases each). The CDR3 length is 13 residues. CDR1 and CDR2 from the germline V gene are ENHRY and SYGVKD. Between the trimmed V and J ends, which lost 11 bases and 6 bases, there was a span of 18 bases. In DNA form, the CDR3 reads TGTGCCGCGGGCCCGATAGCAGGGGATACGCAGTATTTT. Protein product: CAAGPIAGDTQYF.

CDR3: CASSDGLAWDEQFF. DNA for the CDR3: TGTGCCAGCAGTGACGGGCTGGCCTGGGACGAGCAGTTCTTC. The chain is built from TRBV6-4 and TRBJ2-1; D could derive from TRBD1 or TRBD2 (5 bases each). The CDR3 runs 14 residues. The germline V and J ends were trimmed by 2 bases and 10 bases, with 15 bases remaining between them. Per germline, CDR1 MRHNA and CDR2 SNTAGT.

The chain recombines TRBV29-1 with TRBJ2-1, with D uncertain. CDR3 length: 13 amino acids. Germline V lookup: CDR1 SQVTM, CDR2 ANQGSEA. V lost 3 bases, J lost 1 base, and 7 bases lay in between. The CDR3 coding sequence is TGCAGCGTTGAGGAGATTTCCTACAATGAGCAGTTCTTC. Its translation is CSVEEISYNEQFF.

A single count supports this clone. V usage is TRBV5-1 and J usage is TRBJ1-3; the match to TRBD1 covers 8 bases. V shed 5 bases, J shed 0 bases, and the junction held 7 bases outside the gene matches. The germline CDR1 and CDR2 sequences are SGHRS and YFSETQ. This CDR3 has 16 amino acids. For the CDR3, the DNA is TGCGCCAGCAGGCCCGGGGGACAGGACTCTGGAAACACCATATATTTT. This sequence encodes CASRPGGQDSGNTIYF.

The CDR3 loop reads CASSLVASFEQYF. CDR3 DNA: TGTGCCAGCAGCTTAGTAGCCAGCTTCGAGCAGTACTTC. V is TRBV7-2 and J is TRBJ2-7; D unclear. Germline-derived CDR1 and CDR2 are SGHTA and FQGNSA. The CDR3 sequence is 13 residues long. Trimming pared 1 base from V and 6 bases from J, leaving 10 bases between.

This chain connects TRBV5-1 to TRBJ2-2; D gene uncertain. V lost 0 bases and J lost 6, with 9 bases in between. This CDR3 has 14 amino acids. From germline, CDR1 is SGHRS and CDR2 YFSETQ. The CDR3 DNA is TGCGCCAGCAGCTTGGGTCCTTTGGCCGGGGAGCTGTTTTTT. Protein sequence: CASSLGPLAGELFF.

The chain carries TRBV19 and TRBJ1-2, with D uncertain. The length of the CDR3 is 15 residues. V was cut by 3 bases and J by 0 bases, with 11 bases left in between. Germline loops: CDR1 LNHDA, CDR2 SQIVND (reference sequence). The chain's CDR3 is CASSIRPGANYGYTF. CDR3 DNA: TGTGCCAGTAGTATCCGGCCAGGAGCTAACTATGGCTACACCTTC.

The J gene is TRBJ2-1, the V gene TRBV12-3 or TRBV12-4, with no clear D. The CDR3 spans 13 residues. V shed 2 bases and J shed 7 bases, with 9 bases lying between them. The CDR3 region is CASSLWPTNEQFF. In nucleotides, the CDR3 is TGTGCCAGCAGTTTATGGCCCACTAATGAGCAGTTCTTC.

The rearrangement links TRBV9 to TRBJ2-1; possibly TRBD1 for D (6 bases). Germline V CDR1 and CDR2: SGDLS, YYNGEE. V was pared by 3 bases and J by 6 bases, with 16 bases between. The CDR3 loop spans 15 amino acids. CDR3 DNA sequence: TGTGCCAGCAGCGCGCTAACCCAGGGGTTCAATGAGCAGTTCTTC. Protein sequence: CASSALTQGFNEQFF.

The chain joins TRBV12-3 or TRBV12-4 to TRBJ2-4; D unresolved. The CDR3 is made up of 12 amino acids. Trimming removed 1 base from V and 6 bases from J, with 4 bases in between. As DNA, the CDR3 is TGTGCCAGCAGTTTAGGGCCAAACATTCAGTACTTC. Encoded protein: CASSLGPNIQYF.

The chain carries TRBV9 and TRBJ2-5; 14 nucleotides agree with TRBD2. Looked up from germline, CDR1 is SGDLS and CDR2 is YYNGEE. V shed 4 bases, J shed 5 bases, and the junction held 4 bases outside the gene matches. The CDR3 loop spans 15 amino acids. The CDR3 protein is CASSPRLAGGETQYF. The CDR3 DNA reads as TGTGCCAGCAGCCCCCGACTAGCGGGAGGGGAGACCCAGTACTTC.